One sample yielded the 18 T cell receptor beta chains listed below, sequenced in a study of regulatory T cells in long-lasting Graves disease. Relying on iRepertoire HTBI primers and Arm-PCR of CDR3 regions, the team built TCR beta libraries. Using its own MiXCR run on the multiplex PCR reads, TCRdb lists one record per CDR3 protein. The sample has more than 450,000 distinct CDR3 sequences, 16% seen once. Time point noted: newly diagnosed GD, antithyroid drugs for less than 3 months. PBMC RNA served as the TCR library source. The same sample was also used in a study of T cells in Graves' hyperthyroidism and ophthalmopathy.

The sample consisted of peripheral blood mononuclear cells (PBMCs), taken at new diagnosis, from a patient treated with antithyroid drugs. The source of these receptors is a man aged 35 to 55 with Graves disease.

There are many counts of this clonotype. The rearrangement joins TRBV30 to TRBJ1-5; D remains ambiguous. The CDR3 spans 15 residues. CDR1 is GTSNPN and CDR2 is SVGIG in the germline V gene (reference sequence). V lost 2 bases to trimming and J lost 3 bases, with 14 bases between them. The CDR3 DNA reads TGTGCCTGGAGTTCAAAAGGATTATTCAATCAGCCCCAGCATTTT. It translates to CAWSSKGLFNQPQHF. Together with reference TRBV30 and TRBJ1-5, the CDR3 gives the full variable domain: SQTIHQWPATLVQPVGSPLSLECTVEGTSNPNLYWYRQAAGRGLQLLFYSVGIGQISSEVPQNLSASRPQDRQFILSSKKLLLSDSGFYLCAWSSKGLFNQPQHFGDGTRLSIL.

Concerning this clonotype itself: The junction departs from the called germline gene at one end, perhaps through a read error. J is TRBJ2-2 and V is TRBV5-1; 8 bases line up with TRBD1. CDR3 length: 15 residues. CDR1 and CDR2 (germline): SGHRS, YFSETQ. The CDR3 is CASSSGGAGTGELFF. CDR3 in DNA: TGTGCCAGCAGCTCAGGGGGCGCGGGCACCGGGGAGCTGTTTTTT.

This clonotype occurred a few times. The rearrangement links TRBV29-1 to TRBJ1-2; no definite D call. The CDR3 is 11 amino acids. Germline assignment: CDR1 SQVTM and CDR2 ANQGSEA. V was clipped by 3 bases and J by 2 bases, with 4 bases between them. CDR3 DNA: TGCAGCGTTGACAGAAACTATGGCTACACCTTC. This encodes CSVDRNYGYTF. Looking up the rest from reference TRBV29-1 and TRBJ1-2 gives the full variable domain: SAVISQKPSRDICQRGTSLTIQCQVDSQVTMMFWYRQQPGQSLTLIATANQGSEATYESGFVIDKFPISRPNLTFSTLTVSNMSPEDSSIYLCSVDRNYGYTFGSGTRLTVV.

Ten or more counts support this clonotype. CDR3 in DNA: TGTGCCAGACCCGACAGGGACGGTGGGACCGGGGAGCTGTTTTTT. This sequence encodes CARPDRDGGTGELFF. This rearrangement joins TRBV19 to TRBJ2-2, with 7 bases that match TRBD1. The length of the CDR3 is 15 residues. Germline values: CDR1 LNHDA, CDR2 SQIVND (reference sequence). The ends lost 9 bases at V and 5 bases at J; junction bases unmatched: 12.

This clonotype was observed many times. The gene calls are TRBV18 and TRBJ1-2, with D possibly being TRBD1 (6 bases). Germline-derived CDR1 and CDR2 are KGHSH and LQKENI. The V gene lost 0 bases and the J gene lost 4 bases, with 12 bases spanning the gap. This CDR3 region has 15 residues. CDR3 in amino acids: CASSPPPGAGYGYTF. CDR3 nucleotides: TGTGCCAGCTCACCACCCCCAGGGGCTGGCTATGGCTACACCTTC. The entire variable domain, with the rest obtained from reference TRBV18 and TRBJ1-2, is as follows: NAGVMQNPRHLVRRRGQEARLRCSPMKGHSHVYWYRQLPEEGLKFMVYLQKENIIDESGMPKERFSAEFPKEGPSILRIQQVVRGDSAAYFCASSPPPGAGYGYTFGSGTRLTVV.

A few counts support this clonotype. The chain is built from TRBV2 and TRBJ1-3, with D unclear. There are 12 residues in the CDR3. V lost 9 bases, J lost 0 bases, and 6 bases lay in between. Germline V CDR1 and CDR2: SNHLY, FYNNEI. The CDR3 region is CASTTSGNTIYF. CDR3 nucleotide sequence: TGTGCCAGTACAACCTCTGGAAACACCATATATTTT.

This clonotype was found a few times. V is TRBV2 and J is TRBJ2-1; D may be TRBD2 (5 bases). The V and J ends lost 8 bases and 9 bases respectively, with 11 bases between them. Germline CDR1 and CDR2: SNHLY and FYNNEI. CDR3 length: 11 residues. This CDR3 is CASETAGEQFF. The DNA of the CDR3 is TGTGCCAGCGAGACGGCGGGTGAGCAGTTCTTC.

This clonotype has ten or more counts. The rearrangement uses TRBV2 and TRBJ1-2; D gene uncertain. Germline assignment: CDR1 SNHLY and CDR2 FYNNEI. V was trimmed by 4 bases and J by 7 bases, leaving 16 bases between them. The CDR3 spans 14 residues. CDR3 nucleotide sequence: TGTGCCAGCAGTGTAGCGGGGTCGGGAACTGGCTACACCTTC. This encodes CASSVAGSGTGYTF.

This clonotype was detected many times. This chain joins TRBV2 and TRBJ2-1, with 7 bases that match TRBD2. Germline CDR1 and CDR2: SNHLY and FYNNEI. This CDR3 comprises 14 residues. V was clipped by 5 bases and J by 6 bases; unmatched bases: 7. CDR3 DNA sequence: TGTGCCAGCAGTCTTAGCGGGCCTGGCAATGAGCAGTTCTTC. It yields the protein CASSLSGPGNEQFF.

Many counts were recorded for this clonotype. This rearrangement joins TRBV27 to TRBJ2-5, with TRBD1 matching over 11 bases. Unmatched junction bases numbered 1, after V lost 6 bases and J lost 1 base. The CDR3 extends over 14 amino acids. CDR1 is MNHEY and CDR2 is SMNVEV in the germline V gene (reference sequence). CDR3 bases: TGTGCCAGCAGCGGACAGGGGGCCCAAGAGACCCAGTACTTC. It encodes CASSGQGAQETQYF.

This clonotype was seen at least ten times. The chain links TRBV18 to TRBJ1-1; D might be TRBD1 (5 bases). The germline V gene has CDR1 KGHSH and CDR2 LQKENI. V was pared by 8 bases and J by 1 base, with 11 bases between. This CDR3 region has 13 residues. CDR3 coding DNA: TGTGCCAGCACAGCGACAGAGAACACTGAAGCTTTCTTT. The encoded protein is CASTATENTEAFF.

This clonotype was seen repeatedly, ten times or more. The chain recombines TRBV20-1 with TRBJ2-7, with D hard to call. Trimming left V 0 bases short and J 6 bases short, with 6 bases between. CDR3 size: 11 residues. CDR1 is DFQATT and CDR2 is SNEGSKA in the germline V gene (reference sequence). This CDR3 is CSAREGREQYF. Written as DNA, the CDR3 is TGCAGTGCTAGAGAAGGACGCGAGCAGTACTTC.

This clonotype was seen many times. In DNA form, the CDR3 reads TGCGCCAGCAGCTTGGACTATGGCAATGAGCAGTTCTTC. It encodes CASSLDYGNEQFF. This chain joins TRBV5-1 and TRBJ2-1, with no clear D. The CDR3 extends over 13 amino acids. Trimming removed 0 bases at V and 6 bases at J, with 7 bases between. Germline V gives CDR1 SGHRS, CDR2 YFSETQ.

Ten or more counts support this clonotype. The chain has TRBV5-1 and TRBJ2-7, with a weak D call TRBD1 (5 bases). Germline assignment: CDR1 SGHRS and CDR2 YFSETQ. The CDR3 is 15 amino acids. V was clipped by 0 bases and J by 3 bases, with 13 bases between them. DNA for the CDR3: TGCGCCAGCAGCTTGGATACAGGTAGCTACTACGAGCAGTACTTC. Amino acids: CASSLDTGSYYEQYF.

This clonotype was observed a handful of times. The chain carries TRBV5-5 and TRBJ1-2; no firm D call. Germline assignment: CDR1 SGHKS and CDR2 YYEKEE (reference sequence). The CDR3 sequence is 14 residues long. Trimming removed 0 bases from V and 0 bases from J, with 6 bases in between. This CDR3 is CASSLDPTNYGYTF. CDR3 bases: TGTGCCAGCAGCTTGGATCCTACTAACTATGGCTACACCTTC.

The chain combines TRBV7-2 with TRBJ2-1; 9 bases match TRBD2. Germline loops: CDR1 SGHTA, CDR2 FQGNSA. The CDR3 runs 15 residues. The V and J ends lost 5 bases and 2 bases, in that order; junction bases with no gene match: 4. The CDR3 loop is CASSISGSAYNEQFF. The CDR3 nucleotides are TGTGCCAGCAGCATTAGCGGGAGTGCCTACAATGAGCAGTTCTTC.

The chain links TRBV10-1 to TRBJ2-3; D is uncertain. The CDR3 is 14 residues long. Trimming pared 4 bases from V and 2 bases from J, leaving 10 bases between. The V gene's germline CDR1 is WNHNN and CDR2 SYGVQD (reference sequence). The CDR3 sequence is CASSVERNTDTQYF. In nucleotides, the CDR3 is TGCGCCAGCAGTGTGGAGAGAAACACAGATACGCAGTATTTT.

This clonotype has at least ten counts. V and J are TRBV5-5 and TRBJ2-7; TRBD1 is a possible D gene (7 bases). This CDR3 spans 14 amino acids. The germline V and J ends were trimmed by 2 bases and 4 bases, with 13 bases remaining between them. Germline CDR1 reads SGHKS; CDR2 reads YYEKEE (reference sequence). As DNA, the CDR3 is TGTGCCAGCAGCTTAGGCAGGGGGGATTACGAGCAGTACTTC. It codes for CASSLGRGDYEQYF.